This T cell receptor beta chain is from a study of PD-1 blockade in classical Hodgkin lymphoma. Noted time point: cycle 4 day 1 (C4D1), after 5 to 7 weeks of nivolumab. Brentuximab vedotin exposure varied, and every patient relapsed after autologous stem cell transplantation. Clones were read by immunoSEQ multiplex PCR, and TCRdb kept only the in-frame ones, dropping some. The table records roughly 8,000 clones, around nine tenths of them present only once. The input for sequencing was peripheral blood mononuclear cells (PBMCs), taken before the fourth cycle of nivolumab. This clonotype was sampled from a human donor with classical Hodgkin lymphoma.

The CDR3 bases are TGTGCCAGCAGTTACTCGGATAGCGGGAATACGCAGTATTTT. Translated, it gives CASSYSDSGNTQYF. This chain uses TRBV6-6 with TRBJ2-3; 8 bases fit TRBD2. The V gene's germline CDR1 is MNHNY and CDR2 SVGAGI (reference sequence). The CDR3 contains 14 residues. With 0 bases clipped from V and 7 bases from J, the junction kept 3 bases outside the gene matches.